The 25 T cell receptor beta chains reported below all come from one sample, sequenced in a study of shared clonotypes between healthy human individuals. The method was immunoSEQ multiplex PCR; TCRdb's version includes in-frame clones alone and lacks a portion of them. In the table there are roughly 2 million clones, approximately 94% of which are singletons. Naive CD8 cells lacked CD45RO, underwent positive selection for CCR7 and left out terminally differentiated effector memory CD45RA+ cells. The material sequenced was naive CD8+ T cells sorted from blood. The receptors stem from a young man in good health.

V is TRBV27 and J is TRBJ2-7, with D perhaps TRBD1 (6 bases). The CDR3 contains 16 residues. Between the trimmed V and J ends, which lost 5 bases and 7 bases, there was a span of 24 bases. Germline CDR1 MNHEY, CDR2 SMNVEV (reference sequence). The CDR3 sequence is CASSDISVQGLREQYF. The CDR3 DNA reads as TGTGCCAGCAGTGACATATCCGTACAGGGCCTTCGGGAGCAGTACTTC.

The rearrangement uses TRBV28 and TRBJ1-2, with D hard to call. V lost 4 bases to trimming and J lost 7 bases, with 10 bases between them. Germline V lookup: CDR1 MDHEN, CDR2 SYDVKM. The CDR3 totals 12 residues. CDR3 sequence: CASSYAAAGYTF. CDR3 bases: TGTGCCAGCAGTTACGCCGCGGCTGGCTACACCTTC.

The chain is built from TRBV29-1 and TRBJ2-1; 9 bases are a match to TRBD1. This CDR3 is built from 13 residues. J lost 6 bases, V lost 5 bases, and 5 bases had no gene match. CDR1 is SQVTM and CDR2 is ANQGSEA in the germline V gene. The CDR3 coding sequence is TGCAGCGTTTACCGGACAGGGGCCAATGAGCAGTTCTTC. This codes for CSVYRTGANEQFF.

V usage is TRBV6-1 and J usage is TRBJ2-4, with 12 bases aligning to TRBD2. Losses at the gene ends were 8 bases for V and 7 bases for J; bases not matched to a gene: 6. The CDR3 is 14 residues long. Germline V gene data show CDR1 as MNHNS and CDR2 as SASEGT. CDR3 sequence (DNA): TGTGCCAGCGGACTAGCGGGATTACCGAACATTCAGTACTTC. Residues: CASGLAGLPNIQYF.

This clone was seen a single time. This chain uses TRBV7-9 with TRBJ2-3; the D is unclear. This CDR3 region has 16 residues. The germline CDR1 and CDR2 sequences are SEHNR and FQNEAQ (reference sequence). The V end lost 3 bases, the J end lost 6 bases, and 19 bases lay between the germline ends. The CDR3 loop reads CASSFSRDERWDTQYF. The CDR3, as DNA: TGTGCCAGCAGCTTCAGCAGAGATGAGCGATGGGATACGCAGTATTTT.

The V gene is TRBV13, the J gene TRBJ1-5, with TRBD1 as a possible D gene (6 bases). There are 15 residues in the CDR3. CDR1 and CDR2 from the germline V gene are PRHDT and FYEKMQ (reference sequence). Between the trimmed V and J ends, which lost 0 bases and 2 bases, there was a span of 8 bases. The CDR3 spells CASSLGQGRNQPQHF. CDR3 DNA: TGTGCCAGCAGCTTAGGGCAGGGGCGCAATCAGCCCCAGCATTTT. Filled out from reference TRBV13 and TRBJ1-5, the complete variable domain reads AAGVIQSPRHLIKEKRETATLKCYPIPRHDTVYWYQQGPGQDPQFLISFYEKMQSDKGSIPDRFSAQQFSDYHSELNMSSLELGDSALYFCASSLGQGRNQPQHFGDGTRLSIL.

This clone was observed a single time. The sample holds other DNA sequences that translate to the same CDR3. This chain connects TRBV5-5 to TRBJ2-7; 10 nucleotides match TRBD1. The CDR3 consists of 15 residues. J gave up 1 base and V 2 bases, and 3 bases lay outside the gene matches. Looked up from germline, CDR1 is SGHKS and CDR2 is YYEKEE (reference sequence). In nucleotides, the CDR3 is TGTGCCAGCAGCTTAGGGACAGGGGTATCCTACGAGCAGTACTTC. It encodes CASSLGTGVSYEQYF.

The chain couples TRBV6-1 to TRBJ1-2; 7 bases are a match to TRBD1. The germline V gene encodes CDR1 MNHNS and CDR2 SASEGT. The CDR3 length is 14 residues. Germline trimming cut 1 base from V and 7 bases from J; bases unmatched to any gene: 6. In nucleotides, the CDR3 is TGTGCCAGCAGTGAAGGAGGGGGCGCGTTTGGCTACACCTTC. Translating it yields CASSEGGGAFGYTF.

The V call is TRBV6-1, the J call TRBJ2-2; no definite D call. The CDR3 contains 12 residues. Trimming left V 6 bases short and J 6 bases short, with 8 bases between. The germline V gene has CDR1 MNHNS and CDR2 SASEGT. The CDR3, as DNA: TGTGCCAGCAGAGATCTAGCCGGGGAGCTGTTTTTT. Protein product: CASRDLAGELFF.

The chain combines TRBV27 with TRBJ1-6, with 10 positions matching TRBD1. With V trimmed by 4 bases and J by 6 bases, 6 bases remained unmatched. This CDR3 is 16 amino acids long. Germline V gene lookup returns CDR1 MNHEY and CDR2 SMNVEV (reference sequence). The CDR3 is CASSYGQGDGNSPLHF. In nucleotides, the CDR3 is TGTGCCAGCAGTTATGGACAGGGGGATGGTAATTCACCCCTCCACTTT.

CDR3 sequence: CASSLGPPYSQETQYF. The CDR3 DNA follows: TGTGCCAGCAGCTTGGGACCCCCCTACTCCCAAGAGACCCAGTACTTC. The V call is TRBV5-4, the J call TRBJ2-5; no clear D. Trimming removed 0 bases from V and 1 base from J, with 13 bases in between. Germline V gene sequence: CDR1 SGHNT, CDR2 YYREEE (reference sequence). The CDR3 is made up of 16 amino acids.

The count of this clone is one. V and J are TRBV7-9 and TRBJ1-4; TRBD1 aligns across 7 bases. There are 16 residues in the CDR3. The V and J ends lost 5 bases and 0 bases, in that order; junction bases with no gene match: 6. From germline, CDR1 is SEHNR and CDR2 FQNEAQ (reference sequence). Here the CDR3 DNA reads TGTGCCAGCAGCGACAGGGACAGCGCAACTAATGAAAAACTGTTTTTT. It yields the protein CASSDRDSATNEKLFF.

With regard to this clone: This same CDR3 is encoded by further DNA sequences in the sample. The CDR3 spells CASSLGGGTEAFF. The CDR3 DNA sequence: TGTGCCAGCAGCTTGGGAGGGGGCACTGAAGCTTTCTTT. The gene calls are TRBV5-6 and TRBJ1-1; D possibly corresponds to TRBD1 (6 bases). V lost 0 bases, J lost 4 bases, and 7 bases lay in between. Germline CDR1 reads SGHDT; CDR2 reads YYEEEE. This CDR3 region has 13 residues.

This clone was recorded once. The chain has TRBV29-1 and TRBJ1-1; tentatively, D is TRBD1 (5 bases). V was cut by 0 bases and J by 4 bases, with 12 bases left in between. Germline V gene data show CDR1 as SQVTM and CDR2 as ANQGSEA. The CDR3 length is 14 residues. The CDR3 region is CSVEDRGRGTEAFF. DNA for the CDR3: TGCAGCGTTGAAGATAGGGGAAGAGGCACTGAAGCTTTCTTT. Full variable domain (rest looked up from reference TRBV29-1 and TRBJ1-1): SAVISQKPSRDICQRGTSLTIQCQVDSQVTMMFWYRQQPGQSLTLIATANQGSEATYESGFVIDKFPISRPNLTFSTLTVSNMSPEDSSIYLCSVEDRGRGTEAFFGQGTRLTVV.

This chain links TRBV7-2 with TRBJ2-7; 8 bases match TRBD2. Trimming cost V 4 bases and J 2 bases; bases outside gene matches: 7. The CDR3 covers 15 residues. CDR1 and CDR2 from the germline V gene are SGHTA and FQGNSA. The CDR3 DNA reads as TGTGCCAGCAGCTCGCTCGGACTAGCTGCCTACGAGCAGTACTTC. Translation gives CASSSLGLAAYEQYF.

The chain combines TRBV5-5 with TRBJ2-7, with unresolved D. The CDR3 is made up of 14 amino acids. CDR1 SGHKS and CDR2 YYEKEE come from the germline V gene (reference sequence). V lost 0 bases, J lost 6 bases, and 13 bases lay in between. The CDR3 DNA reads TGTGCCAGCAGCTTGGATTGGGCTGTTGGCGAGCAGTACTTC. The encoded protein is CASSLDWAVGEQYF.

Here the CDR3 reads CASSRQAEKDTQYF. The DNA of the CDR3 is TGTGCCAGCAGCCGACAGGCCGAAAAAGATACGCAGTATTTT. The chain recombines TRBV7-9 with TRBJ2-3, with D possibly TRBD1 on 6 matching bases. Germline CDR1 SEHNR, CDR2 FQNEAQ (reference sequence). This CDR3 region has 14 residues. Trimming pared 5 bases from V and 5 bases from J, leaving 14 bases between.

The rearrangement joins TRBV21-1 to TRBJ2-5; no DNA check was done on the table's D call, TRBD2. TRBV21-1 is designated a pseudogene. CDR3 size: 14 residues. CDR3 nucleotides: TGTGCCAGCAGAGCTAAGCGGATACAAGAGACCCAGTACTTC. This translates into CASRAKRIQETQYF.

As concerns this clone: The sample contains more than one DNA sequence encoding this CDR3. This sequence joins TRBV7-2 and TRBJ2-7; 7 nucleotides line up with TRBD2. The CDR3 is made up of 15 amino acids. The ends lost 5 bases at V and 3 bases at J; junction bases unmatched: 10. Per the germline V gene, CDR1 is SGHTA and CDR2 is FQGNSA. The DNA for the CDR3 is TGTGCCAGCAGCCCTCCCCCGGGACTAAGCTACGAGCAGTACTTC. Residues: CASSPPPGLSYEQYF.

The chain combines TRBV6-6 with TRBJ2-2; 9 bases agree with TRBD2. Germline CDR1 and CDR2: MNHNY and SVGAGI (reference sequence). The CDR3 totals 16 residues. After removal of 2 bases from V and 2 bases from J, the junction contained 3 bases not matched to a gene. The CDR3 nucleotides are TGTGCCAGCAGTTACGGGACTAGCCCTAACACCGGGGAGCTGTTTTTT. This translates into CASSYGTSPNTGELFF.

This chain uses TRBV6-5 with TRBJ2-1; 14 bases fit TRBD2. The CDR3 length is 15 residues. Trimming at V came to 4 bases and at J to 5 bases, leaving 1 base not matched to a gene. The germline CDR1 and CDR2 sequences are MNHEY and SVGAGI. The CDR3 DNA reads TGTGCCAGCAGTTGGGGACTAGCGGGGGACAATGAGCAGTTCTTC. Translated, it gives CASSWGLAGDNEQFF.

J is TRBJ2-3 and V is TRBV6-4, with D perhaps TRBD2 (6 bases). Per the germline V gene, CDR1 is MRHNA and CDR2 is SNTAGT. The V end lost 3 bases, the J end lost 6 bases, and 16 bases lay between the germline ends. This CDR3 spans 15 amino acids. DNA of the CDR3: TGTGCCAGCAGTGATGCCTCGGGGGTTGCCGATACGCAGTATTTT. Residues: CASSDASGVADTQYF.

The CDR3 bases are TGTGCCAGCAGCGCCGTAGCGGGAGGGCCCCCAGATACGCAGTATTTT. Its translation is CASSAVAGGPPDTQYF. The chain carries TRBV13 and TRBJ2-3, with 11 bases lining up with TRBD2. This CDR3 has 16 residues. Germline values: CDR1 PRHDT, CDR2 FYEKMQ (reference sequence). Unmatched junction bases numbered 8, after V lost 5 bases and J lost 4 bases.

The rearrangement joins TRBV6-5 to TRBJ2-2; D is uncertain. Trimming cost V 3 bases and J 1 base, with 12 bases left between them. The CDR3 spans 16 residues. Germline V gene lookup returns CDR1 MNHEY and CDR2 SVGAGI. The CDR3 loop is CASSYSHLGNTGELFF. CDR3 DNA: TGTGCCAGCAGTTATAGTCACTTAGGGAACACCGGGGAGCTGTTTTTT.

The V gene is TRBV9, the J gene TRBJ2-2, with unresolved D. V gave up 4 bases and J gave up 7 bases, with 8 bases separating them. Germline assignment: CDR1 SGDLS and CDR2 YYNGEE. The CDR3 extends over 12 amino acids. The CDR3 bases are TGTGCCAGCAGCCCAAGTCACGGGGAGCTGTTTTTT. Amino acids: CASSPSHGELFF.